The 20 T cell receptor beta chains below were found in one sample sequenced in a study of blood T cell repertoires in COVID-19. The data were produced by immunoSEQ multiplex PCR, yet TCRdb's version contains in-frame clones alone and is incomplete. The profile shows 200,000 or so clones, 84% of them singletons. Specimen: PBMCs or T cells enriched from blood (not recorded which). The receptors were gathered from a man aged 60 to 75 who had recovered from COVID-19.

The rearrangement links TRBV7-2 to TRBJ1-2; the D is unclear. Deletions cut 4 bases from V and 1 base from J, with 7 bases between. The CDR3 has 13 amino acids. CDR1 and CDR2 from the germline V gene are SGHTA and FQGNSA. The chain's CDR3 is CASSSTSNYGYTF. As DNA, the CDR3 is TGTGCCAGCAGCTCAACAAGTAACTATGGCTACACCTTC.

The chain combines TRBV3-1 (or the pseudogene TRBV3-2) with TRBJ1-2; D is undetermined. V was clipped by 5 bases and J by 2 bases, with 12 bases between them. CDR1 and CDR2 from the germline V gene are LGHDT and YNNKEL (reference sequence). This CDR3 spans 14 amino acids. CDR3 bases: TGTGCCAGCAGCAATGAACACAGAAACTATGGCTACACCTTC. Translated, it gives CASSNEHRNYGYTF.

Concerning this clone itself: At one boundary the junction diverges from the germline segment, which might be a read error. This chain links TRBV19 with TRBJ2-1; 8 positions agree with TRBD2. CDR1 is LNHDA, CDR2 SQIVND, per germline (reference sequence). This CDR3 contains 15 residues. Written as DNA, the CDR3 is TGTGTCAGTAGTACCATAGCGGGGAGTTGGAATGAGCAGTTCTTC. The encoded protein is CVSSTIAGSWNEQFF. The full variable domain, rest sourced from reference TRBV19 and TRBJ2-1, is DGGITQSPKYLFRKEGQNVTLSCEQNLNHDAMYWYRQDPGQGLRLIYYSQIVNDFQKGDIAEGYSVSREKKESFPLTVTSAQKNPTAFYLCVSSTIAGSWNEQFFGPGTRLTVL.

This chain joins TRBV6-5 and TRBJ1-3, with 7 positions matching TRBD1. Germline CDR1 and CDR2: MNHEY and SVGAGI. The J segment lost 0 bases and the V segment lost 5 bases, leaving 4 bases of the junction unmatched. The CDR3 sequence is 15 residues long. The CDR3 DNA reads as TGTGCCAGCAGTACCCCAGGGGGCTCTGGAAACACCATATATTTT. Translating it yields CASSTPGGSGNTIYF.

This sequence joins TRBV5-1 and TRBJ1-2, with D unresolved. The CDR3 contains 16 residues. The V end was cut by 2 bases, the J end by 3 bases, with 17 bases between. The germline V gene has CDR1 SGHRS and CDR2 YFSETQ. The DNA of the CDR3 is TGCGCCAGCAGCTTCCTCGGGGATCTTAAGGACTATGGCTACACCTTC. It is translated as CASSFLGDLKDYGYTF.

The CDR3 protein is CASSQSSRGTEAFF. In nucleotides, the CDR3 is TGTGCCAGCAGCCAATCATCCCGGGGCACTGAAGCTTTCTTT. The chain employs TRBV3-1 (or the pseudogene TRBV3-2) and TRBJ1-1, with D unclear. The CDR3 consists of 14 residues. V was cut by 2 bases and J by 4 bases, with 11 bases left in between. Germline V lookup: CDR1 LGHDT, CDR2 YNNKEL (reference sequence).

The rearrangement uses TRBV10-3 and TRBJ2-1; 7 nucleotides line up with TRBD1. Germline V gives CDR1 ENHRY, CDR2 SYGVKD. The CDR3 runs to 15 residues. V lost 6 bases to trimming and J lost 8 bases; unmatched junction nucleotides: 13. CDR3: CAISGAQGQVDEQFF. CDR3 DNA sequence: TGTGCCATCAGCGGGGCACAAGGACAGGTGGATGAGCAGTTCTTC.

This clone is a singleton in its sample. The genes are TRBV5-4 and TRBJ2-3; 7 positions match TRBD1. The V gene's germline CDR1 is SGHNT and CDR2 YYREEE (reference sequence). The V and J ends lost 3 bases and 3 bases, in that order; junction bases with no gene match: 4. The CDR3 has 14 residues. The CDR3 region has the DNA TGTGCCAGCAGCTCTAGACAGGGAACAGATACGCAGTATTTT. It translates to CASSSRQGTDTQYF.

The rearrangement joins TRBV2 to TRBJ2-3, with 10 bases that match TRBD2. Germline V gives CDR1 SNHLY, CDR2 FYNNEI. V dropped 10 bases and J dropped 4; count of bases not matched to a gene: 17. The CDR3 contains 17 residues. CDR3 sequence reads: CATKEASGGGVADTQYF. The CDR3 nucleotides read TGTGCCACAAAGGAGGCTAGCGGGGGTGGTGTCGCAGATACGCAGTATTTT.

As DNA, the CDR3 is TGTGCCAGCAGCCCTCAGCGTCGGTCGGAGACCCAGTACTTC. Translation: CASSPQRRSETQYF. The V call is TRBV7-8, the J call TRBJ2-5; D remains ambiguous. From germline, CDR1 is SGHVS and CDR2 FQNEAQ. V lost 5 bases and J 5 bases, leaving 15 bases between the germline ends. CDR3 length equals 14 residues.

The CDR3 protein is CASSLPLTGWGTAGQYF. DNA of the CDR3: TGTGCCAGCAGCTTGCCCCTGACAGGGTGGGGAACAGCGGGTCAGTACTTC. The V and J genes are TRBV5-8 and TRBJ2-4, with D perhaps matching TRBD1 (7 bases). The CDR3 has 17 residues. Germline-derived CDR1 and CDR2 are SGHTS and YDEGEE. With 1 base removed from V and 12 bases from J, the gap between germline ends came to 26 bases.

The chain recombines TRBV20-1 with TRBJ1-2; maybe TRBD1 (6 bases). The V end was cut by 5 bases, the J end by 7 bases, with 11 bases between. The CDR3 runs 11 residues. CDR1 is DFQATT, CDR2 SNEGSKA, per germline (reference sequence). CDR3 DNA: TGCAGTGCTCTACAGGGCTTTGGCTACACCTTC. It encodes CSALQGFGYTF.

The V call is TRBV11-3, the J call TRBJ2-1, with 10 bases lining up with TRBD2. V was clipped by 6 bases and J by 4 bases; unmatched bases: 6. The CDR3 covers 15 residues. CDR1 is SGHNT and CDR2 is YENEEA in the germline V gene. The CDR3: CASRKSGGAYNEQFF. Written as DNA, the CDR3 is TGTGCCAGCAGAAAAAGCGGGGGGGCTTACAATGAGCAGTTCTTC.

The J gene is TRBJ1-5, the V gene TRBV15; D may be TRBD1 (5 bases). Trimming cost V 1 base and J 7 bases, with 11 bases left between them. Germline V gene data show CDR1 as LNHNV and CDR2 as YYDKDF (reference sequence). CDR3 length: 14 amino acids. CDR3 sequence: CATSRGGGIQPQHF. The CDR3 DNA sequence: TGTGCCACCAGCAGAGGCGGGGGTATCCAGCCCCAGCATTTT.

This chain connects TRBV5-4 to TRBJ2-1; TRBD2 is a possible D gene (6 bases). Germline V gives CDR1 SGHNT, CDR2 YYREEE (reference sequence). V shed 4 bases and J shed 5 bases, with 16 bases lying between them. The CDR3 runs to 15 residues. CDR3 residues: CASSRGGVADNEQFF. CDR3 coding DNA: TGTGCCAGCAGCCGTGGAGGTGTAGCGGACAATGAGCAGTTCTTC.

This chain's CDR3 is CASSQDAAGRVTDTQYF. Written as DNA, the CDR3 is TGCGCCAGCAGCCAAGATGCGGCGGGAAGGGTTACAGATACGCAGTATTTT. The V gene is TRBV4-1, the J gene TRBJ2-3; TRBD2 is a possible D gene (6 bases). CDR3 length: 17 residues. CDR1 and CDR2 (germline): MGHRA, YSYEKL. V shed 0 bases and J shed 3 bases, with 16 bases lying between them.

This clone has a single count. The chain links TRBV4-3 to TRBJ2-7; D gene unclear. In germline, CDR1 is LGHNA, CDR2 YSLEER. This CDR3 contains 14 residues. The ends were cut back, 0 bases at V and 1 base at J, with 7 bases in the middle. Here the CDR3 reads CASSQEWQSYEQYF. In nucleotides, the CDR3 is TGCGCCAGCAGCCAAGAATGGCAGTCCTACGAGCAGTACTTC.

The rearrangement joins TRBV30 to TRBJ2-7; 9 positions agree with TRBD1. The CDR3 runs to 13 residues. Looked up from germline, CDR1 is GTSNPN and CDR2 is SVGIG (reference sequence). V dropped 1 base and J dropped 5; count of bases not matched to a gene: 3. The CDR3 reads CAWSEQGADEQYF. Written as DNA, the CDR3 is TGTGCCTGGAGTGAACAGGGGGCCGACGAGCAGTACTTC.

The rearrangement joins TRBV6-2 or TRBV6-3 to TRBJ1-2; TRBD1 matches 12 bases. Germline V gene sequence: CDR1 MNHEY, CDR2 SVGEGT. There are 17 residues in the CDR3. The V segment lost 5 bases and the J segment 4 bases; nucleotides outside the gene matches: 11. CDR3 nucleotides: TGTGCCAGCAGTCGCCGGGACAGGGGGCAAATTGGCTATGGCTACACCTTC. The encoded protein is CASSRRDRGQIGYGYTF.

This sequence joins TRBV18 and TRBJ1-3; no firm D call. V gave up 2 bases and J gave up 1 base, with 6 bases separating them. The CDR3 contains 14 residues. Germline assignment: CDR1 KGHSH and CDR2 LQKENI. This CDR3 reads CASSPDTSGNTIYF. The CDR3 DNA reads TGTGCCAGCTCACCAGACACTTCTGGAAACACCATATATTTT. Looking up the rest from reference TRBV18 and TRBJ1-3 gives the full variable domain: NAGVMQNPRHLVRRRGQEARLRCSPMKGHSHVYWYRQLPEEGLKFMVYLQKENIIDESGMPKERFSAEFPKEGPSILRIQQVVRGDSAAYFCASSPDTSGNTIYFGEGSWLTVV.